The 17 T cell receptor beta chains listed next were all sequenced from one sample in a study of cytomegalovirus exposure and HLA in healthy donors. The PCR was carried out with 60 Vbeta primers and 13 Jbeta primers. Only in-frame clones appear in the TCRdb table, and some are missing; sequencing was by immunoSEQ multiplex PCR. The table records around 120,000 clones, 82% of them present only once. The specimen was PBMCs. These receptors originate from a boy aged 2 to 10 in good health and CMV-seronegative.

The V and J genes are TRBV11-2 and TRBJ2-2; D unresolved. Germline V lookup: CDR1 SGHAT, CDR2 FQNNGV. The CDR3 is 14 residues long. V lost 4 bases and J 4 bases, leaving 10 bases between the germline ends. This chain's CDR3 is CASSYELVTGELFF. The CDR3 region has the DNA TGTGCCAGCAGCTACGAGTTGGTCACCGGGGAGCTGTTTTTT.

The chain is built from TRBV4-2 and TRBJ1-1, with 8 bases identical to TRBD1. Trimming at V came to 3 bases and at J to 0 bases, leaving 6 bases not matched to a gene. Germline values: CDR1 LGHNA, CDR2 YNFKEQ. There are 16 residues in the CDR3. As DNA, the CDR3 is TGTGCCAGCAGCCAGGGGGGACAGGTTGTGAACACTGAAGCTTTCTTT. This encodes CASSQGGQVVNTEAFF.

The V gene is TRBV10-3, the J gene TRBJ2-3; TRBD2 matches at 8 bases. This CDR3 is 15 amino acids long. The J segment lost 0 bases and the V segment lost 2 bases, leaving 1 base of the junction unmatched. CDR1 is ENHRY, CDR2 SYGVKD, per germline. In nucleotides, the CDR3 is TGTGCCATCAGTGAGACTAGCGGAAGCACAGATACGCAGTATTTT. It codes for CAISETSGSTDTQYF.

The CDR3 sequence is CASSQEFPSGAVGETQYF. The CDR3 DNA reads TGCGCCAGCAGCCAAGAATTCCCCAGCGGGGCTGTTGGAGAGACCCAGTACTTC. V is TRBV4-3 and J is TRBJ2-5; 7 bases fit TRBD2. The CDR3 sequence is 18 residues long. The germline V gene encodes CDR1 LGHNA and CDR2 YSLEER. Trimming took 0 bases from V and 4 from J; bases not matched to a gene: 14.

This chain uses TRBV10-3 with TRBJ2-1; 15 bases are a match to TRBD2. The J segment lost 0 bases and the V segment lost 3 bases, leaving 6 bases of the junction unmatched. The germline CDR1 and CDR2 sequences are ENHRY and SYGVKD. This CDR3 is built from 19 residues. The DNA of the CDR3 is TGTGCCATCAGTGACTATGGACTAGCGGGGGGGAGCTCCTACAATGAGCAGTTCTTC. Translation gives CAISDYGLAGGSSYNEQFF.

The chain couples TRBV5-6 to TRBJ1-2; no firm D call. V lost 1 base and J 8 bases, leaving 27 bases between the germline ends. Germline CDR1 SGHDT, CDR2 YYEEEE. CDR3 length: 18 amino acids. DNA of the CDR3: TGTGCCAGCAGCTTGTACTTATCGACGGCCATTAGGCGGGGAGGCTACACCTTC. The encoded protein is CASSLYLSTAIRRGGYTF.

To note about this clone: The junction differs from germline at one of its ends, possibly a read error. The chain uses TRBV7-9 and TRBJ2-2; 9 nucleotides agree with TRBD2. The length of the CDR3 is 17 residues. Germline V gives CDR1 SEHNR, CDR2 FQNEAQ (reference sequence). CDR3 sequence: CSSSFGGRAVSTGELFF. The CDR3 bases are TGTTCCAGCAGCTTTGGCGGGAGGGCCGTTAGCACCGGGGAGCTGTTTTTT. Filled out from reference TRBV7-9 and TRBJ2-2, the complete variable domain reads DTGVSQNPRHKITKRGQNVTFRCDPISEHNRLYWYRQTLGQGPEFLTYFQNEAQLEKSRLLSDRFSAERPKGSFSTLEIQRTEQGDSAMYLCSSSFGGRAVSTGELFFGEGSRLTVL.

The chain couples TRBV4-1 to TRBJ1-5, with a weak D call TRBD1 (5 bases). The germline V gene has CDR1 MGHRA and CDR2 YSYEKL. This CDR3 comprises 15 residues. The V and J ends lost 5 bases and 0 bases respectively, with 11 bases between them. The CDR3 sequence: CASSSDTFSNQPQHF. CDR3 bases: TGCGCCAGCAGCTCGGACACCTTTAGCAATCAGCCCCAGCATTTT.

The chain couples TRBV12-5 to TRBJ2-7; TRBD2 aligns across 11 bases. The V gene end was trimmed by 5 bases and the J gene end by 0 bases; junction bases not matched to a gene: 9. Germline V gives CDR1 LGHNT, CDR2 FRNRAP. This CDR3 comprises 17 residues. The CDR3 nucleotides are TGTGCTAGTGGTCAGCCTAGTGGACTAGCGGGCTCCTACGAGCAGTACTTC. This encodes CASGQPSGLAGSYEQYF.

This chain connects TRBV18 to TRBJ2-5; 7 bases are a match to TRBD2. The J call is uncertain, as TRBJ2-7 better fits the DNA end. Germline CDR1 and CDR2: KGHSH and LQKENI. The length of the CDR3 is 16 residues. CDR3 in amino acids: CASSPTRLAALYEQYF. CDR3 nucleotide sequence: TGTGCCAGCTCACCAACGCGGCTAGCGGCTCTCTACGAGCAGTACTTC.

The chain carries TRBV19 and TRBJ1-1; 10 bases line up with TRBD1. Germline CDR1 LNHDA, CDR2 SQIVND (reference sequence). After removal of 3 bases from V and 3 bases from J, the junction contained 4 bases not matched to a gene. The CDR3 totals 15 residues. DNA of the CDR3: TGTGCCAGTAGTATGACAGGGGGCTTTTACACTGAAGCTTTCTTT. Its protein is CASSMTGGFYTEAFF. Combining the CDR3 with reference TRBV19 and TRBJ1-1 gives the whole variable domain DGGITQSPKYLFRKEGQNVTLSCEQNLNHDAMYWYRQDPGQGLRLIYYSQIVNDFQKGDIAEGYSVSREKKESFPLTVTSAQKNPTAFYLCASSMTGGFYTEAFFGQGTRLTVV.

The genes are TRBV19 and TRBJ1-2; D is ambiguous. The ends were cut back, 5 bases at V and 9 bases at J, with 13 bases in the middle. This CDR3 is 12 amino acids long. CDR1 LNHDA and CDR2 SQIVND come from the germline V gene (reference sequence). Written as DNA, the CDR3 is TGTGCCAGTAGTTTTGCGGCAAATCGCTACACCTTC. Translating gives CASSFAANRYTF.

CDR3 sequence: CASSPRTGAGQRDGYTF. The CDR3 coding sequence is TGTGCCAGCTCACCACGAACAGGAGCGGGGCAAAGGGATGGCTACACCTTC. J is TRBJ1-2 and V is TRBV18; possible D gene TRBD1, 5 bases. Between the trimmed V and J ends, which lost 1 base and 6 bases, there was a span of 21 bases. Looked up from germline, CDR1 is KGHSH and CDR2 is LQKENI. The CDR3 totals 17 residues.

The chain recombines TRBV5-1 with TRBJ2-2, with 7 bases identical to TRBD1. The junction had 1 base not matched to a gene; V was cut back by 4 bases and J by 1 base. In germline, CDR1 is SGHRS, CDR2 YFSETQ. This CDR3 is 14 amino acids long. The CDR3 is CASSPGGNTGELFF. In DNA form, the CDR3 reads TGCGCCAGCAGCCCAGGGGGGAACACCGGGGAGCTGTTTTTT. Full variable domain (missing parts from reference TRBV5-1 and TRBJ2-2): KAGVTQTPRYLIKTRGQQVTLSCSPISGHRSVSWYQQTPGQGLQFLFEYFSETQRNKGNFPGRFSGRQFSNSRSEMNVSTLELGDSALYLCASSPGGNTGELFFGEGSRLTVL.

CDR3 coding DNA: TGTGCCAGCAGTACGCGGGACAGGAAGAACTATGGCTACACCTTC. Translation: CASSTRDRKNYGYTF. This sequence joins TRBV6-1 and TRBJ1-2, with TRBD1 matching 8 bases. Germline V gene data show CDR1 as MNHNS and CDR2 as SASEGT. V gave up 5 bases and J gave up 2 bases; unmatched junction bases: 7. The CDR3 spans 15 residues.

The V and J genes are TRBV7-9 and TRBJ2-2, with 13 bases matching TRBD2. The trim removed 5 bases at V and 7 bases at J, leaving 7 bases unmatched. Per germline, CDR1 SEHNR and CDR2 FQNEAQ (reference sequence). The CDR3 has 16 residues. CDR3 coding DNA: TGTGCCAGCAGCCACGGACTAGCGGGAGTTGGCGGGGAGCTGTTTTTT. This translates into CASSHGLAGVGGELFF.

The chain uses TRBV13 and TRBJ1-1; TRBD1 is a possible D gene (5 bases). Between the trimmed V and J ends, which lost 7 bases and 4 bases, there was a span of 19 bases. This CDR3 comprises 15 residues. CDR1 and CDR2 (germline): PRHDT, FYEKMQ (reference sequence). The CDR3 DNA follows: TGTGCCAGCACCGAGGGGAGGGGCAGGAGCACTGAAGCTTTCTTT. This sequence encodes CASTEGRGRSTEAFF. The complete variable domain, with remaining parts taken from reference TRBV13 and TRBJ1-1, reads AAGVIQSPRHLIKEKRETATLKCYPIPRHDTVYWYQQGPGQDPQFLISFYEKMQSDKGSIPDRFSAQQFSDYHSELNMSSLELGDSALYFCASTEGRGRSTEAFFGQGTRLTVV.